A selection of T cell receptor beta chains follows, all from one sample in a study of STAT5B mutations in CD4+ large granular lymphocyte leukemia. TCRdb's copy holds only in-frame clones and misses some; the assay was immunoSEQ multiplex PCR. The table has some 40,000 clones, approximately 84% seen once. Specimen: CD4+ T cells from blood buffy coats. These receptor sequences come from a human donor in good health. Each CDR3 is given with its conserved first and last residue. A D gene is named only where the DNA matches it firmly.

d_gene	v_gene	len	CDR3aa
TRBD1	TRBV30	18	CAWRRRGQGLGKTYEQYF
TRBD1	TRBV7-2	14	CASSGQGGNQPQHF
.	TRBV9	15	CASSVDANSGNTIYF
TRBD1	TRBV19	13	CASRADRAYGYTF
TRBD1	TRBV6-1	14	CASSDTGTESGYTF
TRBD2	TRBV10-3	15	CATAGTSGGYNEQFF
.	TRBV4-3	14	CASSQDTGPYEQYF
.	TRBV4-2	15	CASSQPSRPEETQYF
.	TRBV30	13	CACSPRGYYGYTF
TRBD1	TRBV2	14	CASRLQGGTDTQYF
TRBD1	TRBV19	12	CASSGQGYEQYF
TRBD2	TRBV6-5	14	CATGRASGFHEQYF
TRBD2	TRBV11-3	17	CASSLGAGGSSYNEQFF
.	TRBV6-1	13	CASGTTNTGELFF
TRBD1	TRBV2	18	CASGGVTGGGSGTGELFF
TRBD2	TRBV12-5	15	CASGLELAGTGELFF
TRBD2	TRBV2	16	CASSQMGLPNTDTQYF
TRBD1	TRBV6-5	15	CASSPGQGSYNEQFF
.	TRBV29-1	13	CSVVKPNTGGLFF
.	TRBV5-6	11	CASSRDGEQFF
.	TRBV28	14	CASSFGVLSYEQYF
.	TRBV2	14	CASSEALLGQGYTF
.	TRBV30	11	CAWSVGPTIYF
.	TRBV9	17	CASSVADRQVNNSPLHF
.	TRBV4-3	14	CASSPAEAGEKLFF
.	TRBV30	15	CAWRRKGRDLETQYF
TRBD2	TRBV5-4	15	CASSKTSGVADTQYF
TRBD1	TRBV4-1	18	CASSQADRTGVSNQPQHF
.	TRBV30	10	CAWEQETQYF
.	TRBV12-5	16	CASGLVTGRDGNTIYF
TRBD2	TRBV6-1	17	CASSELTSGRATDTQYF
.	TRBV5-5	13	CASSFTENTEAFF
.	TRBV14	17	CASSLLPGTPSWEKLFF
TRBD2	TRBV11-2	18	CASSLANPRLAGGHEQYF
.	TRBV7-8	14	CASSFGTISGGYTF
TRBD2	TRBV7-9	17	CASSSGGSGGAYNEQFF
.	TRBV4-3	15	CASSQDLRGSYEQYF
TRBD1	TRBV6-1	13	CASVPGQGTEQYF
TRBD2	TRBV5-8	16	CASSVGTSGYHGELFF
TRBD1	TRBV15	17	CATSTRTGSRALNEQYF
.	TRBV7-2	16	CASSVQLGAVKETQYF
.	TRBV23-1	16	CASSPAQGYFTDTQYF
.	TRBV5-6	16	CASSLVLVRASTEAFF
TRBD2	TRBV12-5	14	CASGYGLAGNEQFF
TRBD1	TRBV29-1	13	CSVEGTGDTEAFF
TRBD1	TRBV7-9	15	CASSLTGGIAKTQYF
.	TRBV13	20	CASSLRDRWQPFSTYNEQFF
.	TRBV2	14	CASSEQGYQETQYF